This T cell receptor (beta chain) is drawn from a study of T cell responses to AZD1222 COVID-19 vaccine. Generated by immunoSEQ multiplex PCR, the TCRdb table keeps only in-frame clones and is missing some. The repertoire holds about 120,000 clones, with approximately 85% as singletons. Germline V CDR1 and CDR2: SGHNT, YYREEE (reference sequence). Trimming took 0 bases from V and 6 from J, leaving 9 bases between them. The CDR3 sequence is 13 residues long. The V gene is TRBV5-4, the J gene TRBJ1-2, with D possibly being TRBD1 (6 bases). This sequence was found in an adult in good health. This specimen consisted of peripheral blood, obtained on day 0 of MenACWY control vaccination. CDR3 protein: CASSLDRVHGYTF. Written as DNA, the CDR3 is TGTGCCAGCAGCTTGGACAGGGTGCATGGCTACACCTTC.